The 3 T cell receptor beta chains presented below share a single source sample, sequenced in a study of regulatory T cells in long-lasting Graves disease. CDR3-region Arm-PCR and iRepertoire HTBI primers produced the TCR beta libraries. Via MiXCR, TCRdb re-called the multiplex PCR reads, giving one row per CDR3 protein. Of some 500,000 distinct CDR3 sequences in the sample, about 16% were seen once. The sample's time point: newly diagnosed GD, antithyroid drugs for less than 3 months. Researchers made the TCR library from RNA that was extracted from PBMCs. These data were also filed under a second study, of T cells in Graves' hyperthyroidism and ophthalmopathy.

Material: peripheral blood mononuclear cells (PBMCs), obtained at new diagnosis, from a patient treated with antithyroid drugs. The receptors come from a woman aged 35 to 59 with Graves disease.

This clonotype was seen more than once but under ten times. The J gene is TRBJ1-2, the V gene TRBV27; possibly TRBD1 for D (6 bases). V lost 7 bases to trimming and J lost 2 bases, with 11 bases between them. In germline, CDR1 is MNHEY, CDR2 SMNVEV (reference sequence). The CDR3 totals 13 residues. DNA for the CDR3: TGTGCCAGCACAACAGGGATAAACTATGGCTACACCTTC. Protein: CASTTGINYGYTF.

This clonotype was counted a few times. The CDR3 region is CASSSPGTGTEQFF. CDR3 in DNA: TGTGCCAGCAGTAGTCCCGGGACAGGGACGGAGCAGTTCTTC. The chain recombines TRBV25-1 with TRBJ2-1; the match to TRBD1 covers 9 bases. CDR1 and CDR2 (germline): MGHDK, SYGVNS. Unmatched junction bases numbered 9, after V lost 5 bases and J lost 10 bases. The CDR3 spans 14 residues.

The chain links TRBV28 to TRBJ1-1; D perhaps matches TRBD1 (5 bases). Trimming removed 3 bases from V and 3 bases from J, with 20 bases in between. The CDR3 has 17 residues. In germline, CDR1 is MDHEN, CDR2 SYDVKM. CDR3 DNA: TGTGCCAGCAGTTTGTTGCAGGGAGGCAGGAGGGACACTGAAGCTTTCTTT. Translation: CASSLLQGGRRDTEAFF.